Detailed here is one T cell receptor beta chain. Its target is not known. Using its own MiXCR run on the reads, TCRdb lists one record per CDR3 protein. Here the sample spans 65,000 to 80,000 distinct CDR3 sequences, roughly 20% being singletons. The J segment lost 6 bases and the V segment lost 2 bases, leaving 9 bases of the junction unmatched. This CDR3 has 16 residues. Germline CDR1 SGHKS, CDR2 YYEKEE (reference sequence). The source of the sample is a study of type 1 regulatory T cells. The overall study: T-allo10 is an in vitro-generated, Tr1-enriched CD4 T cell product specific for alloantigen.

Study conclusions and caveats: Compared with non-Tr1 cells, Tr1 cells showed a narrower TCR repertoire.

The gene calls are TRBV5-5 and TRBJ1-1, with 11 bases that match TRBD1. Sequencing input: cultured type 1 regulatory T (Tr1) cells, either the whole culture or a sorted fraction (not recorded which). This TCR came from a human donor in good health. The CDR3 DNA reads TGTGCCAGCAGCTTAACATCTAGGGACAGGGGGTCTGAAGCTTTCTTT. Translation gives CASSLTSRDRGSEAFF.